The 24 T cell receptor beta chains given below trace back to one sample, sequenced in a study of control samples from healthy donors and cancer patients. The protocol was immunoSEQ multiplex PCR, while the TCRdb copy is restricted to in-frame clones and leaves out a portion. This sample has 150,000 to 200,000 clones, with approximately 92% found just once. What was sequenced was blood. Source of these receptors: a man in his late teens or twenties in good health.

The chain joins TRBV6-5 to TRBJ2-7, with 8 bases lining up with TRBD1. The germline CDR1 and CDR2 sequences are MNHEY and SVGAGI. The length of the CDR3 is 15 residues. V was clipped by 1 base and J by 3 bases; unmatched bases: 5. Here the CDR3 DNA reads TGTGCCAGCAGTTACTTGCCAGGGGGCGGCTACGAGCAGTACTTC. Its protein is CASSYLPGGGYEQYF.

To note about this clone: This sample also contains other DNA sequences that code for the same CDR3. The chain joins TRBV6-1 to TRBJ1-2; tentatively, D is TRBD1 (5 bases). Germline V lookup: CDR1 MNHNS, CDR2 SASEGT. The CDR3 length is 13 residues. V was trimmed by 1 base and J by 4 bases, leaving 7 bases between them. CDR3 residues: CASSEGRVYGYTF. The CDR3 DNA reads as TGTGCCAGCAGTGAAGGCAGGGTCTATGGCTACACCTTC.

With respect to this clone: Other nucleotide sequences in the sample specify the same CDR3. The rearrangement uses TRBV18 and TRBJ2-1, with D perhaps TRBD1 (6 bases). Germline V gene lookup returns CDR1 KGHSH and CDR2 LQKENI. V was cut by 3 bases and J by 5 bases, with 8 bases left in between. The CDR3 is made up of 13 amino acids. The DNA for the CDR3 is TGTGCCAGCTCACCCGGACAGAACAATGAGCAGTTCTTC. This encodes CASSPGQNNEQFF.

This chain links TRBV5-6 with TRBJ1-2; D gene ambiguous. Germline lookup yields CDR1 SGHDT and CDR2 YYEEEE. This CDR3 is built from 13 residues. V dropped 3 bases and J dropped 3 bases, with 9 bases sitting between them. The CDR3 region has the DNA TGTGCCAGCAGCTACGGGAAGTACTATGGCTACACCTTC. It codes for CASSYGKYYGYTF.

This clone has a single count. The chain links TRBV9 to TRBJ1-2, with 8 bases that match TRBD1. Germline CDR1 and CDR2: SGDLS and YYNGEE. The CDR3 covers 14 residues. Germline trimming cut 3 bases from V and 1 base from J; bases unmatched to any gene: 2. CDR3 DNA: TGTGCCAGCAGCGAAGGACAGGGTAACTATGGCTACACCTTC. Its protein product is CASSEGQGNYGYTF.

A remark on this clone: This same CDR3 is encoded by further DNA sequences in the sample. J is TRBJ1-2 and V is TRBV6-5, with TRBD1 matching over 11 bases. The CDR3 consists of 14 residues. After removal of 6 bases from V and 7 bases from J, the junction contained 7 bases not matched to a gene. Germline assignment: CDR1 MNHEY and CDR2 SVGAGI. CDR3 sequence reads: CASRQHGQGAGYTF. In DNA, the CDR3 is TGTGCCAGCAGGCAGCACGGACAGGGGGCTGGCTACACCTTC.

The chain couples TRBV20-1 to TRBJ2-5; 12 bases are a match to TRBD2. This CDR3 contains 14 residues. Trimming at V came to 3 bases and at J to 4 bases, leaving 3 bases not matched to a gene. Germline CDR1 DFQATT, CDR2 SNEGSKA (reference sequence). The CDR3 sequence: CSASSTSGGETQYF. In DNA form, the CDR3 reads TGCAGTGCTAGTTCGACTAGCGGGGGAGAGACCCAGTACTTC.

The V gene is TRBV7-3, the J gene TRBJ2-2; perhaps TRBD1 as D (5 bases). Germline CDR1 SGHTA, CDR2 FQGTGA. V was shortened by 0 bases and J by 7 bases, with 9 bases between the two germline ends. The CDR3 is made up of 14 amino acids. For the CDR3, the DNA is TGTGCCAGCAGCTTAACTCCAGGGTACGGGGAGCTGTTTTTT. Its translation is CASSLTPGYGELFF.

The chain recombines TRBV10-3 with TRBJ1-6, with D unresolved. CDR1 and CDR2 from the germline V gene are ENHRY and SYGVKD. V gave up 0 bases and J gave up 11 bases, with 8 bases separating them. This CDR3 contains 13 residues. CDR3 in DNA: TGTGCCATCAGTGAGTCGAGAATTACACCCCTCCACTTT. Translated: CAISESRITPLHF.

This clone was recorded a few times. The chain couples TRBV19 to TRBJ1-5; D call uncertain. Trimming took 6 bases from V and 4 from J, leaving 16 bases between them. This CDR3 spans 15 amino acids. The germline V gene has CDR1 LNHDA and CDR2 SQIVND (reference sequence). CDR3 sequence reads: CASRDVGSGNQPQHF. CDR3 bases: TGTGCCAGTAGAGACGTGGGATCTGGGAATCAGCCCCAGCATTTT.

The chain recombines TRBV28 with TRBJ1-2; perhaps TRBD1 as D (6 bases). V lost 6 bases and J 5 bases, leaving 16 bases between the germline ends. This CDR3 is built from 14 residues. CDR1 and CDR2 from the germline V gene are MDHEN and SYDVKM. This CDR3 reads CASRKGGPFYGYTF. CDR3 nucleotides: TGTGCCAGCAGAAAGGGGGGTCCCTTTTATGGCTACACCTTC.

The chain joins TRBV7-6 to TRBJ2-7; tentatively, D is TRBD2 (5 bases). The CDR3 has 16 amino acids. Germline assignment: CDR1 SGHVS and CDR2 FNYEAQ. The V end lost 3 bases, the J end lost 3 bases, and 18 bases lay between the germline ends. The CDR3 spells CASSFLGGAVIYEQYF. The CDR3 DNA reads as TGTGCCAGCAGCTTTCTAGGTGGAGCGGTTATCTACGAGCAGTACTTC.

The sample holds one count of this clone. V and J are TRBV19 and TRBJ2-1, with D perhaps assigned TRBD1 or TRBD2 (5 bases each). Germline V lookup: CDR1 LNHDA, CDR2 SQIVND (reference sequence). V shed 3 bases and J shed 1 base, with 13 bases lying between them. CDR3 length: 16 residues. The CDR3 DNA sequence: TGTGCCAGTAGTATGGGACCCTTGGTTTCCTACAATGAGCAGTTCTTC. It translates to CASSMGPLVSYNEQFF.

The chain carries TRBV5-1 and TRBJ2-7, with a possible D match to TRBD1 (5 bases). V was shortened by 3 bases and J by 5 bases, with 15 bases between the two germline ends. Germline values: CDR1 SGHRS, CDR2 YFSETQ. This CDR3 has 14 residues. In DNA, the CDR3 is TGCGCCAGCAGCTCGGGCCCAGGGTCCCACGAGCAGTACTTC. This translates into CASSSGPGSHEQYF.

CDR3: CASSQEDVKSGHNSNQPQHF. The CDR3 nucleotides are TGTGCCAGCAGCCAAGAGGATGTGAAATCGGGACACAATAGCAATCAGCCCCAGCATTTT. V gene TRBV3-1 (or the pseudogene TRBV3-2) combines with J gene TRBJ1-5, with D perhaps TRBD1 (6 bases). Germline V gene sequence: CDR1 LGHDT, CDR2 YNNKEL (reference sequence). V shed 0 bases and J shed 0 bases, with 21 bases lying between them. This CDR3 has 20 amino acids.

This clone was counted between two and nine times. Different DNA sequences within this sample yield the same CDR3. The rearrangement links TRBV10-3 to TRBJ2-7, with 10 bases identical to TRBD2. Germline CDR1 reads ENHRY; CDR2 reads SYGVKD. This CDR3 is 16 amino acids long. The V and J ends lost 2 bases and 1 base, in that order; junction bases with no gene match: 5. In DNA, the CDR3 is TGTGCCATCAGTGAGGGACTAGCGGACTTATCCTACGAGCAGTACTTC. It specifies CAISEGLADLSYEQYF.

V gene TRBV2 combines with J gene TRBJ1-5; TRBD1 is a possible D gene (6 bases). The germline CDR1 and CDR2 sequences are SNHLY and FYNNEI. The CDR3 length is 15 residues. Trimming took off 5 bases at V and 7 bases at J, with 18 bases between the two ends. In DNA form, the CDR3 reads TGTGCCAGCAGTCCCCGGGGGGGGCAGGAACAGCCCCAGCATTTT. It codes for CASSPRGGQEQPQHF.

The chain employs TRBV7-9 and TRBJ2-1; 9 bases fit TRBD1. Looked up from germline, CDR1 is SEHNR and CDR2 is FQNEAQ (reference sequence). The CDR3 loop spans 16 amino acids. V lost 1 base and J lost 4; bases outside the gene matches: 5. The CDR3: CASSLVWDREYNEQFF. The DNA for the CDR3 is TGTGCCAGCAGCTTAGTTTGGGACAGGGAGTACAATGAGCAGTTCTTC.

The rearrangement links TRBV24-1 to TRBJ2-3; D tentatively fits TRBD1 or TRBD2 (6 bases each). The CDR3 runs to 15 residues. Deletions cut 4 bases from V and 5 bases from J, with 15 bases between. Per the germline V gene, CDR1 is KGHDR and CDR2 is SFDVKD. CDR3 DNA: TGTGCCACCAGTGAAAAGGGGGGCCAAAAAGATACGCAGTATTTT. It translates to CATSEKGGQKDTQYF.

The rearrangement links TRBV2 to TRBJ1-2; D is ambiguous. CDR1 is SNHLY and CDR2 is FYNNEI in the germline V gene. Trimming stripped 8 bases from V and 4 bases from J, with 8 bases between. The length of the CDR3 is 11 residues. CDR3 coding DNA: TGTGCCAGCGGTAAACCCTATGGCTACACCTTC. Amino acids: CASGKPYGYTF.

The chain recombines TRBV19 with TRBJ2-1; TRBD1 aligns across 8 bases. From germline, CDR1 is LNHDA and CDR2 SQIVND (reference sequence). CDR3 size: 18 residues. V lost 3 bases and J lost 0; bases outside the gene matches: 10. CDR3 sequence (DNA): TGTGCCAGTAGTATTAATAGTAGGACAGGGAGCTCCTACAATGAGCAGTTCTTC. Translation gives CASSINSRTGSSYNEQFF.

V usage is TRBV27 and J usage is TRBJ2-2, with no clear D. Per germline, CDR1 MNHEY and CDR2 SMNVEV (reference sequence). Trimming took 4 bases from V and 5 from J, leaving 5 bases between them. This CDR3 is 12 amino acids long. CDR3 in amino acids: CASSSITGELFF. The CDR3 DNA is TGTGCCAGCAGTTCTATAACCGGGGAGCTGTTTTTT.

CDR3 loop: CASSDWDRENTGELFF. The DNA for the CDR3 is TGTGCCAGCAGTGACTGGGACAGGGAGAACACCGGGGAGCTGTTTTTT. The rearrangement links TRBV25-1 to TRBJ2-2, with 9 positions matching TRBD1. V gave up 3 bases and J gave up 1 base; unmatched junction bases: 3. The CDR3 covers 16 residues. Germline-derived CDR1 and CDR2 are MGHDK and SYGVNS.

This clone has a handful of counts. CDR3 nucleotide sequence: TGTGCCAGCAGGTCAGACAGGAACTATGGCTACACCTTC. Translated, it gives CASRSDRNYGYTF. V is TRBV28 and J is TRBJ1-2; D possibly corresponds to TRBD1 (6 bases). This CDR3 has 13 amino acids. The germline V gene has CDR1 MDHEN and CDR2 SYDVKM. The ends were cut back, 6 bases at V and 2 bases at J, with 10 bases in the middle.